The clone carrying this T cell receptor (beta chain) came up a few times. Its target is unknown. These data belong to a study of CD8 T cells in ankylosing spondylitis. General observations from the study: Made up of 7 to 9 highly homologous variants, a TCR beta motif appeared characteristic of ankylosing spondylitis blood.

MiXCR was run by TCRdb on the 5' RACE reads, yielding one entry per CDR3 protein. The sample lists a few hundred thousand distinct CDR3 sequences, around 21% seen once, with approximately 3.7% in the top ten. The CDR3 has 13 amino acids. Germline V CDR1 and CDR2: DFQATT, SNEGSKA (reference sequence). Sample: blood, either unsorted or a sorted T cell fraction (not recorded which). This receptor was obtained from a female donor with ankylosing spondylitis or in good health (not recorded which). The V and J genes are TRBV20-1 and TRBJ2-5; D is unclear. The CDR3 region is CGIEATGGETQYF. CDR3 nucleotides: TGCGGTATTGAGGCCACGGGTGGGGAGACCCAGTACTTC.